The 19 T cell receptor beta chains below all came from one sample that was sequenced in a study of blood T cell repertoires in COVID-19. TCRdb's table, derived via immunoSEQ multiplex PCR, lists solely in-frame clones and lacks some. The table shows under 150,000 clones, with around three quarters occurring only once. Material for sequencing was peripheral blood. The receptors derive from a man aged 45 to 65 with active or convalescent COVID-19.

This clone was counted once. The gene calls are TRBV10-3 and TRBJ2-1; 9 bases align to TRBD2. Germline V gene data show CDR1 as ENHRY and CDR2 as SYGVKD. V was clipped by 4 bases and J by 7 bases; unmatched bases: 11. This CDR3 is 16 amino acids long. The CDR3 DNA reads TGTGCCATCAGTGTTTTAGCGGGAGTCCCCAGAAATGAGCAGTTCTTC. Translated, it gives CAISVLAGVPRNEQFF.

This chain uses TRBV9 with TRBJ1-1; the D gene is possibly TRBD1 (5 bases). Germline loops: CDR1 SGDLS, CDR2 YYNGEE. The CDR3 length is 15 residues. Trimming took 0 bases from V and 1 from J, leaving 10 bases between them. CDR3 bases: TGTGCCAGCAGCGTAGCTTACGGGGGGAACACTGAAGCTTTCTTT. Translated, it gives CASSVAYGGNTEAFF.

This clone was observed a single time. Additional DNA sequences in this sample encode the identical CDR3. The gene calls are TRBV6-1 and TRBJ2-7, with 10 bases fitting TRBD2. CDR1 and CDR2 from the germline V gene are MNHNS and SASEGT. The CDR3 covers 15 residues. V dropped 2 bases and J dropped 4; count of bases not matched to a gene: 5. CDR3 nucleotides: TGTGCCAGCAGTGAAAGGGCTAGCGGGAGTTACGAGCAGTACTTC. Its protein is CASSERASGSYEQYF.

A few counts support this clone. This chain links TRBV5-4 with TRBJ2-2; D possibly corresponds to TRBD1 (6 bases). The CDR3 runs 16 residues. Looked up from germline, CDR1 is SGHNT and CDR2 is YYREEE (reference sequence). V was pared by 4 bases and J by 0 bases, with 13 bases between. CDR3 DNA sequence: TGTGCCAGCAGCCTGGGGACAAGAACGAACACCGGGGAGCTGTTTTTT. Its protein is CASSLGTRTNTGELFF.

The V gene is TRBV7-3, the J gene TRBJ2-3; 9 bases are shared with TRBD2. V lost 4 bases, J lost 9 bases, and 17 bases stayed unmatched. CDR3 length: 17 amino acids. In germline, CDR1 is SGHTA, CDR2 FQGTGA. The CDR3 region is CASSSTFAGGGAGTQYF. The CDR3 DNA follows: TGTGCCAGCAGCTCAACCTTTGCGGGAGGGGGCGCGGGGACGCAGTATTTT.

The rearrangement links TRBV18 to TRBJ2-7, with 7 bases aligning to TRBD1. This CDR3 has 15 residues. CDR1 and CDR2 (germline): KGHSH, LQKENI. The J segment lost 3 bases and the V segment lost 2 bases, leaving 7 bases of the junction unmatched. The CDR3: CASSPSGTVHYEQYF. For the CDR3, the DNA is TGTGCCAGCTCACCATCGGGGACAGTACACTACGAGCAGTACTTC.

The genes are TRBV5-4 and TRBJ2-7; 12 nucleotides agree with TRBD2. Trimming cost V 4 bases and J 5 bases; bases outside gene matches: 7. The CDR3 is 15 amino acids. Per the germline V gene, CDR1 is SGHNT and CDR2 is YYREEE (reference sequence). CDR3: CASSPGLAGRDEQYF. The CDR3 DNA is TGTGCCAGCAGCCCTGGACTAGCGGGGAGGGACGAGCAGTACTTC.

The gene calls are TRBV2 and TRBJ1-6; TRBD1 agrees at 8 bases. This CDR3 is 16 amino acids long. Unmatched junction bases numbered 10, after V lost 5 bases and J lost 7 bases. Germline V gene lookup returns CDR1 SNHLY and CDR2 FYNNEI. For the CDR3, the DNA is TGTGCCAGCAGTCAGGACAGGGACCCTAGCAATTCACCCCTCCACTTT. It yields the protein CASSQDRDPSNSPLHF.

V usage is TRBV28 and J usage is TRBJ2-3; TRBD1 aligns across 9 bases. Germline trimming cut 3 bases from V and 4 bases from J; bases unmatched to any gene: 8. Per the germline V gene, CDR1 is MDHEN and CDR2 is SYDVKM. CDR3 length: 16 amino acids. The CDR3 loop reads CASSLGDRVGADTQYF. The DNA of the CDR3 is TGTGCCAGCAGTTTGGGGGACAGGGTGGGGGCAGATACGCAGTATTTT.

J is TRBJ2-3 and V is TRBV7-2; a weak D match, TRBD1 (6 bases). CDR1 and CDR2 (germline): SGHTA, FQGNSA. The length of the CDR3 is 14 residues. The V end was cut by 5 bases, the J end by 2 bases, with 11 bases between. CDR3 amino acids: CASSPRQVTDTQYF. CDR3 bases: TGTGCCAGCAGCCCACGACAGGTCACAGATACGCAGTATTTT.

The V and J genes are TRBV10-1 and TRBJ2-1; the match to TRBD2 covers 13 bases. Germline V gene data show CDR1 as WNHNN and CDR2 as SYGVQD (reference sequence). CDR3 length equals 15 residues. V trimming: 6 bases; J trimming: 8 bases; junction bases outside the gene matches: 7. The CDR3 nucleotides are TGCGCCAGCAGCGGGACTAGCGGGAAGATGGATGAGCAGTTCTTC. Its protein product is CASSGTSGKMDEQFF.

CDR3 nucleotides: TGTGCCAGCAGCGTAGGAATGGGACAGGGATATGAAAAACTGTTTTTT. It translates to CASSVGMGQGYEKLFF. V and J are TRBV9 and TRBJ1-4; 9 nucleotides match TRBD1. There are 16 residues in the CDR3. CDR1 SGDLS and CDR2 YYNGEE come from the germline V gene. Trimming took 0 bases from V and 6 from J; bases not matched to a gene: 6.

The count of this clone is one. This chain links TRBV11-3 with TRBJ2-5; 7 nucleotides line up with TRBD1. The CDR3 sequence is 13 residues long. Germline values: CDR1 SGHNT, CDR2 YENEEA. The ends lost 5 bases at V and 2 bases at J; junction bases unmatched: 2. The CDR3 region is CASSPGQQETQYF. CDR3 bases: TGTGCCAGCAGCCCGGGACAGCAAGAGACCCAGTACTTC.

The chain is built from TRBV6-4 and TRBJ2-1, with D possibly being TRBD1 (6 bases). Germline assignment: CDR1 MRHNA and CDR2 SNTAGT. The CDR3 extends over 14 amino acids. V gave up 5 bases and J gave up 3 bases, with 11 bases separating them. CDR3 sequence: CASSTGFGYNEQFF. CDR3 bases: TGTGCCAGCAGTACAGGGTTTGGCTACAATGAGCAGTTCTTC.

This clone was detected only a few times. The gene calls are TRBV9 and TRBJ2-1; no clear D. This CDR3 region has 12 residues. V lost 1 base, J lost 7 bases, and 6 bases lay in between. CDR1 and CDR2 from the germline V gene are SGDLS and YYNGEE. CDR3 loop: CASSVTGNEQFF. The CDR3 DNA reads TGTGCCAGCAGCGTAACCGGGAATGAGCAGTTCTTC.

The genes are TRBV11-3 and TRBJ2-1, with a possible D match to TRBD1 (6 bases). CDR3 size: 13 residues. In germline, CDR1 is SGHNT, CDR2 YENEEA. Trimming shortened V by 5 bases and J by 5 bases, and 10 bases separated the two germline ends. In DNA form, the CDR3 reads TGTGCCAGCAGCCAGGACAGAGACAATGAGCAGTTCTTC. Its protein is CASSQDRDNEQFF. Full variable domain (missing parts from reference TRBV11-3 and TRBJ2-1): EAGVVQSPRYKIIEKKQPVAFWCNPISGHNTLYWYLQNLGQGPELLIRYENEEAVDDSQLPKDRFSAERLKGVDSTLKIQPAELGDSAVYLCASSQDRDNEQFFGPGTRLTVL.

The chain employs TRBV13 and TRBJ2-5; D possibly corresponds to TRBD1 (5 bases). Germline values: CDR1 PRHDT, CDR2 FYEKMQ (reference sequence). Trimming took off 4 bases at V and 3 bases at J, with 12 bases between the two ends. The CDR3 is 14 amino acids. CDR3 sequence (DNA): TGTGCCAGCAGCTCTTGGAGACAGAAAGAGACCCAGTACTTC. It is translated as CASSSWRQKETQYF.

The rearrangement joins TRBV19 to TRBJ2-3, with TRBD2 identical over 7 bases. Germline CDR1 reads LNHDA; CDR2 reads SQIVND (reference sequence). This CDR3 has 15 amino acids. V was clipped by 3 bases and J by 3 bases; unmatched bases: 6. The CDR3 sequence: CASSINGGRTDTQYF. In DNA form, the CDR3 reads TGTGCCAGTAGTATTAATGGCGGGAGAACAGATACGCAGTATTTT.

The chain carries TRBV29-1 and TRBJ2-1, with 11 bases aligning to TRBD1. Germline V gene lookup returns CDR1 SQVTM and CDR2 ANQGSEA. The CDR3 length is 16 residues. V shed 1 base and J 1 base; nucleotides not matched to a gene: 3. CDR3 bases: TGCAGCGTTGAAGGAGGGACAGGGGGTTCCTACAATGAGCAGTTCTTC. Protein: CSVEGGTGGSYNEQFF.